Shown below are 26 T cell receptor beta chains from a single sample sequenced in a study. TCRdb called the RT-PCR reads again in MiXCR, with one record for every CDR3 protein. The table shows about 680,000 distinct CDR3 sequences, with approximately 15% occurring only once. Input material: memory CD4+ T cells from blood. The source is a female donor in good health, serving as a healthy control.

As regards this clonotype: A much larger clone is a single base away; this may be a read error. V is TRBV10-3 and J is TRBJ2-3; weak D call: TRBD1 (6 bases). Germline CDR1 is ENHRY and CDR2 is SYGVKD. Trimming stripped 5 bases from V and 4 bases from J, with 13 bases between. The CDR3 is made up of 14 amino acids. This CDR3 reads CAISSGTRADTQYF. In nucleotides, the CDR3 is TGTGCCATCAGTTCCGGGACAAGAGCAGATACGCAGTATTTT.

There are a few counts of this clonotype. This chain links TRBV20-1 with TRBJ1-1; no firm D call. Germline CDR1 DFQATT, CDR2 SNEGSKA (reference sequence). Trimming left V 7 bases short and J 1 base short, with 13 bases between. The CDR3 extends over 13 amino acids. CDR3 residues: CSVPNMGNTEAFF. The DNA for the CDR3 is TGCAGTGTTCCTAATATGGGGAACACTGAAGCTTTCTTT.

CDR3 sequence reads: CASSDGRDNSPLHF. The DNA of the CDR3 is TGTGCCAGCAGTGACGGGAGGGATAATTCACCCCTCCACTTT. This sequence joins TRBV6-6 and TRBJ1-6; D ambiguous. The germline V gene encodes CDR1 MNHNY and CDR2 SVGAGI (reference sequence). V was cut by 5 bases and J by 5 bases, with 10 bases left in between. The length of the CDR3 is 14 residues.

This clonotype was counted at least ten times. The V gene is TRBV2, the J gene TRBJ2-3; D tentatively fits TRBD1 or TRBD2 (6 bases each). CDR3 size: 13 residues. Trimming stripped 1 base from V and 6 bases from J, with 8 bases between. The germline CDR1 and CDR2 sequences are SNHLY and FYNNEI. For the CDR3, the DNA is TGTGCCAGCAGTGAAGGGGGGGCGGATACGCAGTATTTT. Translating gives CASSEGGADTQYF. The variable domain in full, completed from reference TRBV2 and TRBJ2-3, reads EPEVTQTPSHQVTQMGQEVILRCVPISNHLYFYWYRQILGQKVEFLVSFYNNEISEKSEIFDDQFSVERPDGSNFTLKIRSTKLEDSAMYFCASSEGGADTQYFGPGTRLTVL.

The chain combines TRBV12-3 or TRBV12-4 with TRBJ2-1, with D tentatively TRBD2 (6 bases). This CDR3 spans 13 amino acids. The ends were cut back, 5 bases at V and 12 bases at J, with 17 bases in the middle. CDR3 bases: TGTGCCAGCAGTCCCGGGACTTCCAGGGCGCAGTTCTTC. It yields the protein CASSPGTSRAQFF.

This clonotype has more than one count but fewer than ten. V gene TRBV6-5 combines with J gene TRBJ1-6, with 7 bases matching TRBD1. Trimming took 5 bases from V and 10 from J; bases not matched to a gene: 23. The germline V gene has CDR1 MNHEY and CDR2 SVGAGI. The CDR3 loop spans 19 amino acids. DNA of the CDR3: TGTGCCAGCAGTCCGGTCCCTTCGCGACAGGGCGGTGGGTACTCACCCCTCCACTTT. Its translation: CASSPVPSRQGGGYSPLHF.

This clonotype has just a few counts. The genes are TRBV4-3 and TRBJ2-7; D gene uncertain. Trimming took 0 bases from V and 5 from J, leaving 5 bases between them. This CDR3 is built from 12 residues. The germline V gene has CDR1 LGHNA and CDR2 YSLEER. The DNA for the CDR3 is TGCGCCAGCAGCCAAGATGGCCACGAGCAGTACTTC. It codes for CASSQDGHEQYF.

This clonotype was counted ten times or more. The V gene is TRBV7-2, the J gene TRBJ2-7; TRBD1 matches 7 bases. J lost 5 bases, V lost 0 bases, and 13 bases had no gene match. CDR3 length equals 17 residues. The germline gives CDR1 SGHTA, CDR2 FQGNSA. The chain's CDR3 is CASSLAVGQVGNDEQYF. For the CDR3, the DNA is TGTGCCAGCAGCTTAGCGGTCGGACAGGTCGGTAACGACGAGCAGTACTTC.

On this clonotype: A much larger clonotype is one base distant, so this may be a read error. This chain connects TRBV2 to TRBJ1-1; unclear D gene. Trimming removed 7 bases at V and 0 bases at J, with 3 bases between. The CDR3 covers 11 residues. Germline-derived CDR1 and CDR2 are SNHLY and FYNNEI. The CDR3 sequence is CASKLNTEAFF. The CDR3 nucleotides read TGTGCCAGCAAGTTGAACACTGAAGCTTTCTTT.

This clonotype was seen a few times. The J gene is TRBJ1-2, the V gene TRBV12-3 or TRBV12-4; 9 bases line up with TRBD1. This CDR3 contains 15 residues. V dropped 4 bases and J dropped 5; count of bases not matched to a gene: 8. CDR3 nucleotide sequence: TGTGCCAGCAGTTACCCTGGACAGGGGAATTATGGCTACACCTTC. Protein sequence: CASSYPGQGNYGYTF.

This clonotype appeared many times. The chain joins TRBV9 to TRBJ2-1; 8 nucleotides match TRBD2. V lost 0 bases and J lost 2; bases outside the gene matches: 7. Germline-derived CDR1 and CDR2 are SGDLS and YYNGEE. The CDR3 is made up of 17 amino acids. CDR3 amino acids: CASSVGLPGLAYNEQFF. The CDR3 DNA reads as TGTGCCAGCAGCGTAGGATTGCCGGGACTAGCCTACAATGAGCAGTTCTTC. The complete variable domain, with remaining parts taken from reference TRBV9 and TRBJ2-1, reads DSGVTQTPKHLITATGQRVTLRCSPRSGDLSVYWYQQSLDQGLQFLIQYYNGEERAKGNILERFSAQQFPDLHSELNLSSLELGDSALYFCASSVGLPGLAYNEQFFGPGTRLTVL.

The chain couples TRBV5-1 to TRBJ2-1, with 8 positions matching TRBD1. Germline V CDR1 and CDR2: SGHRS, YFSETQ. With V trimmed by 0 bases and J by 2 bases, 10 bases remained unmatched. The length of the CDR3 is 18 residues. CDR3 protein: CASSLEGGPGGAYNEQFF. In DNA, the CDR3 is TGCGCCAGCAGCTTGGAGGGTGGGCCAGGGGGCGCCTACAATGAGCAGTTCTTC. Using reference TRBV5-1 and TRBJ2-1 for the parts outside the CDR3, the full variable domain is KAGVTQTPRYLIKTRGQQVTLSCSPISGHRSVSWYQQTPGQGLQFLFEYFSETQRNKGNFPGRFSGRQFSNSRSEMNVSTLELGDSALYLCASSLEGGPGGAYNEQFFGPGTRLTVL.

This clonotype was found many times. This chain uses TRBV29-1 with TRBJ2-5, with D possibly TRBD1 on 6 matching bases. The CDR3 contains 13 residues. Germline V CDR1 and CDR2: SQVTM, ANQGSEA. V was trimmed by 4 bases and J by 5 bases, leaving 14 bases between them. The CDR3 DNA reads as TGCAGCGTTGCGATAGGGGGTAGGGAGACCCAGTACTTC. Residues: CSVAIGGRETQYF. The whole variable domain, remainder taken from reference TRBV29-1 and TRBJ2-5, is SAVISQKPSRDICQRGTSLTIQCQVDSQVTMMFWYRQQPGQSLTLIATANQGSEATYESGFVIDKFPISRPNLTFSTLTVSNMSPEDSSIYLCSVAIGGRETQYFGPGTRLLVL.

This clonotype showed up many times. This chain joins TRBV6-6 and TRBJ1-4; TRBD1 matches at 8 bases. Germline V lookup: CDR1 MNHNY, CDR2 SVGAGI (reference sequence). This CDR3 spans 16 amino acids. V gave up 6 bases and J gave up 0 bases; unmatched junction bases: 6. The CDR3: CASRSTGGATNEKLFF. CDR3 sequence (DNA): TGTGCCAGCAGGTCCACAGGGGGAGCAACTAATGAAAAACTGTTTTTT.

This chain joins TRBV7-2 and TRBJ2-2; no clear D. Germline CDR1 SGHTA, CDR2 FQGNSA. V was pared by 1 base and J by 3 bases, with 9 bases between. The CDR3 totals 15 residues. The CDR3 reads CASSLVPVDTGELFF. CDR3 nucleotide sequence: TGTGCCAGCAGCTTAGTCCCTGTTGACACCGGGGAGCTGTTTTTT. Using reference TRBV7-2 and TRBJ2-2 for the parts outside the CDR3, the full variable domain is GAGVSQSPSNKVTEKGKDVELRCDPISGHTALYWYRQSLGQGLEFLIYFQGNSAPDKSGLPSDRFSAERTGGSVSTLTIQRTQQEDSAVYLCASSLVPVDTGELFFGEGSRLTVL.

The chain is built from TRBV27 and TRBJ2-1; no definite D call. CDR1 and CDR2 from the germline V gene are MNHEY and SMNVEV (reference sequence). V lost 6 bases and J lost 2, with 14 bases in between. The CDR3 spans 15 residues. The CDR3 loop reads CASSLGYEAYNEQFF. In DNA, the CDR3 is TGTGCCAGCAGCTTAGGCTACGAAGCCTACAATGAGCAGTTCTTC.

This clonotype has only a few counts. The chain uses TRBV4-2 and TRBJ2-7; 8 nucleotides line up with TRBD2. Unmatched junction bases numbered 5, after V lost 0 bases and J lost 1 base. Germline-derived CDR1 and CDR2 are LGHNA and YNFKEQ. The CDR3 runs 16 residues. CDR3: CASSQEGTSGSYEQYF. The CDR3, as DNA: TGTGCCAGCAGCCAAGAAGGCACTAGCGGTTCCTACGAGCAGTACTTC.

In regard to this clonotype: This may be a read error: a much more frequent sequence differs by one nucleotide. This chain links TRBV6-5 with TRBJ2-7; TRBD2 agrees at 8 bases. After removal of 10 bases from V and 7 bases from J, the junction contained 15 bases not matched to a gene. The CDR3 spans 14 residues. Germline V CDR1 and CDR2: MNHEY, SVGAGI. The DNA of the CDR3 is TGTGCCACCCGACTAGCGTCCACCTACAATGAGCAGTACTTC. It codes for CATRLASTYNEQYF.

In the case of this clonotype: At one end, the junction sequence differs from germline, possibly due to a read error. The V gene is TRBV19, the J gene TRBJ2-7, with D unresolved. The CDR3 covers 13 residues. CDR1 is LNHDA, CDR2 SQIVND, per germline (reference sequence). The CDR3 here is CAISPNLGLEQYF. Written as DNA, the CDR3 is TGTGCCATTAGTCCCAATCTAGGCCTCGAGCAGTACTTC.

This clonotype was observed a handful of times. The chain carries TRBV5-1 and TRBJ1-2, with 8 bases lining up with TRBD1. The CDR3 spans 14 residues. The V gene's germline CDR1 is SGHRS and CDR2 YFSETQ. The J segment lost 6 bases and the V segment lost 4 bases, leaving 8 bases of the junction unmatched. Here the CDR3 reads CASSPRDRFDGYTF. DNA of the CDR3: TGCGCCAGCAGCCCCCGGGACAGGTTCGATGGCTACACCTTC.

The chain couples TRBV12-3 or TRBV12-4 to TRBJ1-5; 7 bases fit TRBD1. The trim removed 5 bases at V and 5 bases at J, leaving 6 bases unmatched. The CDR3 is 14 residues long. The DNA for the CDR3 is TGTGCCAGCAGTCGGGACAGTCTCGATCAGCCCCAGCATTTT. Its translation: CASSRDSLDQPQHF.

The chain uses TRBV5-6 and TRBJ2-1; 8 bases fit TRBD1. This CDR3 region has 13 residues. The J segment lost 9 bases and the V segment lost 5 bases, leaving 7 bases of the junction unmatched. The germline V gene encodes CDR1 SGHDT and CDR2 YYEEEE. The CDR3 bases are TGTGCCAGCAGGAGGACAGGGTTGGGTGAGCAGTTCTTC. Encoded protein: CASRRTGLGEQFF.

This clonotype has more than one count but fewer than ten. The V gene is TRBV12-5, the J gene TRBJ2-5; 8 positions agree with TRBD2. The CDR3 covers 13 residues. Per the germline V gene, CDR1 is LGHNT and CDR2 is FRNRAP. V dropped 3 bases and J dropped 3; count of bases not matched to a gene: 0. The CDR3 DNA follows: TGTGCTAGTGGTTTTAGCGGGGAAGAGACCCAGTACTTC. This codes for CASGFSGEETQYF.

The chain combines TRBV4-1 with TRBJ2-1; 13 bases match TRBD2. Germline loops: CDR1 MGHRA, CDR2 YSYEKL. The CDR3 spans 15 residues. J lost 9 bases, V lost 3 bases, and 5 bases had no gene match. The CDR3 sequence is CASSHPGLAGSEQFF. The CDR3 region has the DNA TGCGCCAGCAGCCACCCGGGACTAGCGGGAAGTGAGCAGTTCTTC.

This clonotype showed up just a few times. This sequence joins TRBV6-2 or TRBV6-3 and TRBJ2-3; no reliable D call. V dropped 8 bases and J dropped 6 bases, with 15 bases sitting between them. The V gene's germline CDR1 is MNHEY and CDR2 SVGEGT. This CDR3 region has 13 residues. The DNA of the CDR3 is TGTGCCAGCGAAGCCACCTTGGTCGATACGCAGTATTTT. The encoded protein is CASEATLVDTQYF.

V gene TRBV5-1 combines with J gene TRBJ2-5; D is possibly TRBD1 or TRBD2 (6 bases each). Germline-derived CDR1 and CDR2 are SGHRS and YFSETQ. V was cut by 5 bases and J by 4 bases, with 15 bases left in between. The CDR3 extends over 14 amino acids. The CDR3: CASSLPRGGETQYF. CDR3 nucleotides: TGCGCCAGCAGTTTACCCAGGGGAGGAGAGACCCAGTACTTC. Combining the CDR3 with reference TRBV5-1 and TRBJ2-5 gives the whole variable domain KAGVTQTPRYLIKTRGQQVTLSCSPISGHRSVSWYQQTPGQGLQFLFEYFSETQRNKGNFPGRFSGRQFSNSRSEMNVSTLELGDSALYLCASSLPRGGETQYFGPGTRLLVL.